This TCR beta chain was identified in a study of PD-1 blockade in classical Hodgkin lymphoma. Sequencing was performed with immunoSEQ multiplex PCR; in TCRdb, only in-frame clones are kept and a portion is missing. This table holds fewer than 30,000 clones, around three quarters found once. Study findings and constraints: Relapsed/refractory patients reportedly had lower baseline diversity than newly diagnosed patients. CD8+ TCR diversity did not rise significantly by C4D1, unlike CD4+.

The CDR3 extends over 15 amino acids. With V trimmed by 0 bases and J by 7 bases, 6 bases remained unmatched. The germline gives CDR1 ENHRY, CDR2 SYGVKD. The sample's time point: cycle 4 day 1 (C4D1), after about 6 weeks of nivolumab. Each patient's relapse followed autologous stem cell transplantation, and brentuximab vedotin exposure varied. Notes on this clone: Its cognate antigen is unknown.

V gene TRBV10-3 combines with J gene TRBJ2-1; 7 positions match TRBD2. The material sequenced was peripheral blood mononuclear cells (PBMCs), taken before the fourth cycle of nivolumab. The clonotype was recovered from a human donor with classical Hodgkin lymphoma. CDR3 protein: CAISESAGARNEQFF. The CDR3 DNA reads as TGTGCCATCAGTGAGTCGGCGGGAGCAAGGAATGAGCAGTTCTTC.